This TCR beta chain was obtained from a study of CD8 T cells in ankylosing spondylitis. Study-level points and caveats: It was reported that disease-linked clones were significantly enriched in matched ankylosing spondylitis synovial fluid.

TCRdb independently ran MiXCR on the 5' RACE reads; one entry per CDR3 protein. The data contain 150,000 to 200,000 distinct CDR3 sequences, roughly 13% of them seen just once; the ten biggest clones take up 11%. In its sample, this clonotype was seen many times. What it recognizes is unknown. V shed 4 bases and J shed 1 base, with 12 bases lying between them. This CDR3 region has 14 residues. Germline CDR1 reads SGHRS; CDR2 reads YFSETQ. The receptor's source is a female donor with ankylosing spondylitis or in good health (not recorded which). Sample: blood, either unsorted or a sorted T cell fraction (not recorded which). The chain employs TRBV5-1 and TRBJ2-7; D may correspond to TRBD1 or TRBD2 (5 bases each). The DNA of the CDR3 is TGCGCCAGCAGCCCACGAGGGGAGTCCTACGAGCAGTACTTC. Protein product: CASSPRGESYEQYF.